This passage covers 13 T cell receptor beta chains from one sample sequenced in a study of blood T cells in healthy people across ages (dated by TCRdb to the mid-2010s). Library generation was performed with 5' RACE. TCRdb records Illumina HiSeq 2500 as the sequencer. A second about 6 to 11 cycle PCR used a sample-barcoded 5' primer and a J-beta primer mix. Through fastp at Q25 and MiXCR, TCRdb rebuilt clones from the public reads, retaining in-frame beta chains. All rows with the same CDR3 protein become a single entry with the most common DNA and genes. The sample records 750,000 to 1,000,000 distinct CDR3 sequences, almost 30% of which are singletons. More than 8.5% of the sample belongs to the ten largest clones. This sample also belongs to another study, concerning T cells of mothers and their children.

The sample was blood. Receptors originate from a woman aged 40 to 49 in good health.

This clonotype was seen ten or more times. This chain uses TRBV4-3 with TRBJ2-7, with TRBD1 identical over 9 bases. With V trimmed by 1 base and J by 4 bases, 5 bases remained unmatched. From germline, CDR1 is LGHNA and CDR2 YSLEER. CDR3 length: 15 amino acids. Written as DNA, the CDR3 is TGCGCCAGCAGCCAAGCTCGGGACAGGGAGTACGAGCAGTACTTC. This sequence encodes CASSQARDREYEQYF.

Many counts were recorded for this clonotype. V gene TRBV5-5 combines with J gene TRBJ2-7; perhaps TRBD2 as D (7 bases). The CDR3 has 14 residues. V was cut by 2 bases and J by 4 bases, with 13 bases left in between. CDR1 and CDR2 from the germline V gene are SGHKS and YYEKEE (reference sequence). CDR3 nucleotide sequence: TGTGCCAGCAGCTTAGTGGGGGGGGCATACGAGCAGTACTTC. It is translated as CASSLVGGAYEQYF.

As DNA, the CDR3 is TGTGCCAGCAGGGGCGCAGGGTATCGGAACACTGAAGCTTTCTTT. It translates to CASRGAGYRNTEAFF. The J gene is TRBJ1-1, the V gene TRBV12-3 or TRBV12-4, with D possibly TRBD1 on 5 matching bases. V dropped 6 bases and J dropped 1 base, with 15 bases sitting between them. The CDR3 runs to 15 residues.

The chain employs TRBV20-1 and TRBJ2-1, with 8 positions matching TRBD2. V lost 0 bases, J lost 2 bases, and 9 bases stayed unmatched. The CDR3 runs 17 residues. Germline V gene sequence: CDR1 DFQATT, CDR2 SNEGSKA (reference sequence). The CDR3 loop reads CSARDPGGRLTYNEQFF. CDR3 DNA sequence: TGCAGTGCTAGAGATCCCGGCGGGAGGTTGACCTACAATGAGCAGTTCTTC.

In its sample, this clonotype was seen many times. The CDR3 DNA is TGCAGTGCCCAGATGGGGACTAGCGGGGGGTCAGATACGCAGTATTTT. Translated, it gives CSAQMGTSGGSDTQYF. This chain joins TRBV20-1 and TRBJ2-3, with 15 positions matching TRBD2. Germline CDR1 DFQATT, CDR2 SNEGSKA (reference sequence). Trimming at V came to 6 bases and at J to 4 bases, leaving 8 bases not matched to a gene. The CDR3 length is 16 residues.

This clonotype was seen repeatedly, ten times or more. The chain is built from TRBV7-9 and TRBJ2-3; D gene ambiguous. This CDR3 is 16 amino acids long. Trimming stripped 3 bases from V and 2 bases from J, with 15 bases between. The germline V gene encodes CDR1 SEHNR and CDR2 FQNEAQ (reference sequence). CDR3 region: CASSFRRLTITDTQYF. The DNA of the CDR3 is TGTGCCAGCAGCTTTCGACGCCTAACCATCACAGATACGCAGTATTTT.

The chain recombines TRBV20-1 with TRBJ2-5; D is undetermined. Trimming stripped 2 bases from V and 2 bases from J, with 12 bases between. This CDR3 has 14 residues. Germline CDR1 is DFQATT and CDR2 is SNEGSKA (reference sequence). The CDR3 nucleotides are TGCAGTGCTAGAAGTCTGGTGGGACAAGAGACCCAGTACTTC. It encodes CSARSLVGQETQYF.

V gene TRBV5-5 combines with J gene TRBJ2-7; TRBD2 agrees at 11 bases. The CDR3 is 15 amino acids. J gave up 3 bases and V 1 base, and 3 bases lay outside the gene matches. Germline CDR1 reads SGHKS; CDR2 reads YYEKEE (reference sequence). This chain's CDR3 is CASSLRTSGFYEQYF. CDR3 bases: TGTGCCAGCAGCTTGCGGACTAGCGGGTTCTACGAGCAGTACTTC.

The chain joins TRBV6-2 or TRBV6-3 to TRBJ2-5; TRBD2 aligns across 14 bases. The V gene end was trimmed by 2 bases and the J gene end by 3 bases; junction bases not matched to a gene: 2. Germline V gene sequence: CDR1 MNHEY, CDR2 SVGEGT. The CDR3 is 16 amino acids. CDR3 region: CASSYGTSGGKETQYF. CDR3 DNA sequence: TGTGCCAGCAGTTACGGGACTAGCGGGGGCAAAGAGACCCAGTACTTC.

The V and J genes are TRBV28 and TRBJ1-2, with 8 bases lining up with TRBD1. The CDR3 covers 14 residues. The trim removed 3 bases at V and 7 bases at J, leaving 7 bases unmatched. Germline V lookup: CDR1 MDHEN, CDR2 SYDVKM. The CDR3 DNA is TGTGCCAGCAGTTTTTGGACAGGGAATCGTGGCTACACCTTC. Amino acid sequence: CASSFWTGNRGYTF.

The DNA for the CDR3 is TGTGCCAGCAGTTACGCGCTGGCCAGGGATGAGCAGTTCTTC. Translating it yields CASSYALARDEQFF. This sequence joins TRBV6-2 or TRBV6-3 and TRBJ2-1, with D possibly TRBD1 on 5 matching bases. V lost 2 bases and J lost 8, with 13 bases in between. There are 14 residues in the CDR3. Per germline, CDR1 MNHEY and CDR2 SVGEGT.

This clonotype turned up a few times. The rearrangement uses TRBV27 and TRBJ2-3; TRBD1 aligns across 8 bases. Trimming took 4 bases from V and 4 from J; bases not matched to a gene: 7. CDR1 is MNHEY and CDR2 is SMNVEV in the germline V gene (reference sequence). CDR3 length equals 15 residues. CDR3: CASSYTGQVADTQYF. The CDR3 DNA is TGTGCCAGCAGTTACACGGGACAGGTGGCAGATACGCAGTATTTT.

This clonotype was counted a few times. The genes are TRBV6-1 and TRBJ1-5; D is uncertain. V was clipped by 3 bases and J by 4 bases, with 13 bases between them. From germline, CDR1 is MNHNS and CDR2 SASEGT. The length of the CDR3 is 15 residues. DNA of the CDR3: TGTGCCAGCAGTGAGGGGAACAGCCCTAATCAGCCCCAGCATTTT. Translated, it gives CASSEGNSPNQPQHF.